The following is a T cell receptor beta chain sequence with its context. Antigen: not known. The V and J ends lost 5 bases and 2 bases, in that order; junction bases with no gene match: 3. The CDR3 consists of 15 residues. The germline CDR1 and CDR2 sequences are MRHNA and SNTAGT. PCR involved 60 Vbeta and 13 Jbeta primers. Only in-frame clones appear in the TCRdb table, and some are missing; sequencing was by immunoSEQ multiplex PCR. The top ten hold around 4% of the sample, which has some 150,000 clones, less than 80% seen once. This sample is drawn from a study of cytomegalovirus exposure and HLA in healthy donors. The donors, nominally healthy at sampling, likely had unrecorded immune exposures. Study outcomes and limitations: The authors considered a cluster of highly shared sequence variants likely to be a sequencing artifact. Equally common other TCR beta chains were less clonally expanded than HLA-associated ones, a later analysis found. Most of the TCR beta V segments (in an earlier analysis) were productive either about 87% or about 30% of the time.

The specimen sequenced was PBMCs. The receptor comes from a middle-aged man in good health and CMV-seronegative. The J gene is TRBJ2-1, the V gene TRBV6-4; 10 bases match TRBD2. CDR3 bases: TGTGCCAGCAGTTCTAGCGGGGGAACCTACAATGAGCAGTTCTTC. Protein product: CASSSSGGTYNEQFF.